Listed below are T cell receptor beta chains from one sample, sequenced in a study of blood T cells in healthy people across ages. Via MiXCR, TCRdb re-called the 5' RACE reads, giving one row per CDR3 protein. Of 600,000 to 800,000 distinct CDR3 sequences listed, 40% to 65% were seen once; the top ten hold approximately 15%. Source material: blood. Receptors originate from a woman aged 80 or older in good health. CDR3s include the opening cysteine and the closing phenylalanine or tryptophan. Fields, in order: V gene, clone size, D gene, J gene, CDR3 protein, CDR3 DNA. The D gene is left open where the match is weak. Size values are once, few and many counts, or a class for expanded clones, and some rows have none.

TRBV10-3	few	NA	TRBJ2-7	CAIGLGGEQYF	TGTGCCATCGGCCTAGGGGGCGAGCAGTACTTC
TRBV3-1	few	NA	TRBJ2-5	CASSQVIRGGKTQYF	TGTGCCAGCAGCCAAGTCATCAGGGGTGGGAAGACCCAGTACTTC
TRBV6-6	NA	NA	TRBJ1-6	CASSYSNGHSPLHF	TGTGCCAGCAGTTACTCGAATGGGCATTCACCCCTCCACTTT
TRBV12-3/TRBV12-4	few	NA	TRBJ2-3	CASSLWPQAQYF	TGTGCCAGCAGTTTATGGCCCCAGGCGCAGTATTTT
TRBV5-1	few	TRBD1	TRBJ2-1	CASSFAGTGDNEQFF	TGCGCCAGCAGCTTCGCGGGGACAGGGGACAATGAGCAGTTCTTC
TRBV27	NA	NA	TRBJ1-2	CASSLHPSFYGYTF	TGTGCCAGCAGTTTACATCCCAGCTTCTATGGCTACACCTTC
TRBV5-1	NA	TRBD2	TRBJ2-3	CASGLADPSFTDTQYF	TGCGCCAGCGGACTAGCCGATCCCTCTTTCACAGATACGCAGTATTTT
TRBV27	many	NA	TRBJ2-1	CASSPRWGGGSEQFF	TGTGCCAGCAGTCCCCGATGGGGAGGGGGTAGTGAGCAGTTCTTC
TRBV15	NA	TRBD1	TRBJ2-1	CATSTGTGRYNEQFF	TGTGCCACCAGCACCGGGACAGGGAGGTACAATGAGCAGTTCTTC
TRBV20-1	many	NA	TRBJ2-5	CSASRGGRLETQYF	TGCAGTGCATCCCGGGGTGGACGGCTGGAGACCCAGTACTTC
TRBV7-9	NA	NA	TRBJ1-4	CASSSTETVSATNEKLFF	TGTGCCAGCAGCTCGACCGAGACAGTTTCCGCAACTAATGAAAAACTGTTTTTT
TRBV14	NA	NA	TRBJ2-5	CASSQVGAGFQETQYF	TGTGCCAGCAGCCAAGTTGGAGCGGGCTTCCAAGAGACCCAGTACTTC
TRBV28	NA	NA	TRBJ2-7	CASSGIAGRIEQYF	TGTGCCAGCAGTGGGATTGCAGGGAGGATCGAGCAGTACTTC
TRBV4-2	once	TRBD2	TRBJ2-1	CASSPGGAYNEQFF	TGTGCCAGCAGTCCCGGGGGGGCCTACAATGAGCAGTTCTTC
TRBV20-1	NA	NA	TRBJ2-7	CSPTGGSYEQYF	TGCAGTCCTACCGGGGGCTCCTACGAGCAGTACTTC
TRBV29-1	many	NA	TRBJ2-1	CSVPLNEQFF	TGCAGCGTCCCTCTGAATGAGCAGTTCTTC
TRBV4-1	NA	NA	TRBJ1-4	CASSQEWGASGSGEKLFF	TGCGCCAGCAGCCAAGAGTGGGGGGCGTCAGGGTCTGGAGAAAAACTGTTTTTT
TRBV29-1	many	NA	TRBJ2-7	CSVEEAEGGDEQYF	TGCAGCGTTGAAGAGGCGGAAGGGGGTGACGAGCAGTACTTC
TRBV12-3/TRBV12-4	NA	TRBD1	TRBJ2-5	CASSSIRDSVQETQYF	TGTGCCAGCAGTTCTATCCGGGACAGCGTACAAGAGACCCAGTACTTC
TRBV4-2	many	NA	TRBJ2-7	CASSLQEGSYEQYF	TGTGCCAGCAGCCTTCAAGAGGGGTCCTACGAGCAGTACTTC
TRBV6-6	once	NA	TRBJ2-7	CASIGFRFEQYF	TGTGCCAGCATCGGCTTCCGCTTCGAGCAGTACTTC
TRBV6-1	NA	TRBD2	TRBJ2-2	CASGDSGRARELFF	TGTGCCAGCGGCGACAGCGGGAGGGCCCGGGAGCTGTTTTTT
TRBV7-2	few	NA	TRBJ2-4	CASSFGGPQNIQYF	TGTGCCAGCAGCTTCGGGGGGCCCCAAAACATTCAGTACTTC
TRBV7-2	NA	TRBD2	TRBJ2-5	CASSLVGTSGKETQYF	TGTGCCAGCAGCTTAGTCGGGACTAGCGGGAAAGAGACCCAGTACTTC
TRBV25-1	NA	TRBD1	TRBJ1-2	CASSVTGVTYGYTF	TGTGCCAGCAGCGTGACAGGGGTTACCTATGGCTACACCTTC
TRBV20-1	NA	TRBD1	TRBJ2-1	CSARVGGGYNEQFF	TGCAGTGCTAGAGTAGGGGGCGGCTACAATGAGCAGTTCTTC
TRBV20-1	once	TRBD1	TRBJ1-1	CSANLRQGHTEAFF	TGCAGTGCGAACTTAAGACAGGGGCACACTGAAGCTTTCTTT
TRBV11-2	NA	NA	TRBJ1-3	CASSVDIGNTIYF	TGTGCCAGCAGCGTCGACATTGGAAACACCATATATTTT
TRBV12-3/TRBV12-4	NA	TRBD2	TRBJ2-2	CATGRGTNTGELFF	TGTGCCACCGGGCGGGGGACGAACACCGGGGAGCTGTTTTTT
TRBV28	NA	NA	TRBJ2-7	CASSPPGTSYEQYF	TGTGCCAGCAGTCCCCCGGGAACCTCCTACGAGCAGTACTTC
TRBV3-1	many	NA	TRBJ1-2	CASSHGHYNYGYTF	TGTGCCAGCAGCCATGGACATTATAACTATGGCTACACCTTC
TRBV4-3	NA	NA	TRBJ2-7	CASSQDPHREDWAYEQYF	TGCGCCAGCAGCCAAGATCCTCATAGGGAGGATTGGGCCTACGAGCAGTACTTC
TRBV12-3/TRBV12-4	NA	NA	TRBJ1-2	CASSRTGHVSYTF	TGTGCCAGCAGTCGCACTGGACATGTCTCCTACACCTTC
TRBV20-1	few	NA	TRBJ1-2	CSANYHGNYGYTF	TGCAGTGCTAACTATCACGGGAACTATGGCTACACCTTC
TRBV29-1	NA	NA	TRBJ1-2	CSVEDVGRGYTF	TGCAGCGTTGAAGATGTGGGGCGAGGCTACACCTTC
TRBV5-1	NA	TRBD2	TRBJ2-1	CASSPGLAGIDEQFF	TGCGCCAGCAGTCCCGGACTAGCGGGAATAGATGAGCAGTTCTTC
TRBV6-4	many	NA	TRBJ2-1	CASSLTGFNEQFF	TGTGCCAGCAGTCTCACAGGGTTCAATGAGCAGTTCTTC
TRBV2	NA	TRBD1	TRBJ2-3	CASSESGGFTDTQYF	TGTGCCAGCAGTGAATCAGGGGGCTTCACAGATACGCAGTATTTT
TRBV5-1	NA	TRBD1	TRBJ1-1	CASSLAGTDSSEAFF	TGCGCCAGCAGCTTGGCCGGGACAGATTCGAGCGAAGCTTTCTTT
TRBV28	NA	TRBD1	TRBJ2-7	CAGSLSGGVYEQYF	TGTGCCGGCAGTTTATCAGGGGGCGTGTACGAGCAGTACTTC
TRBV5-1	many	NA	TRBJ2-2	CAAQLAANTGELFF	TGCGCCGCACAACTAGCCGCGAACACCGGGGAGCTGTTTTTT
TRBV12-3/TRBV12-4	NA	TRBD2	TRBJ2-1	CASSLGSGSYKEQFF	TGTGCCAGCAGTTTGGGTAGCGGGAGTTACAAGGAGCAGTTCTTC